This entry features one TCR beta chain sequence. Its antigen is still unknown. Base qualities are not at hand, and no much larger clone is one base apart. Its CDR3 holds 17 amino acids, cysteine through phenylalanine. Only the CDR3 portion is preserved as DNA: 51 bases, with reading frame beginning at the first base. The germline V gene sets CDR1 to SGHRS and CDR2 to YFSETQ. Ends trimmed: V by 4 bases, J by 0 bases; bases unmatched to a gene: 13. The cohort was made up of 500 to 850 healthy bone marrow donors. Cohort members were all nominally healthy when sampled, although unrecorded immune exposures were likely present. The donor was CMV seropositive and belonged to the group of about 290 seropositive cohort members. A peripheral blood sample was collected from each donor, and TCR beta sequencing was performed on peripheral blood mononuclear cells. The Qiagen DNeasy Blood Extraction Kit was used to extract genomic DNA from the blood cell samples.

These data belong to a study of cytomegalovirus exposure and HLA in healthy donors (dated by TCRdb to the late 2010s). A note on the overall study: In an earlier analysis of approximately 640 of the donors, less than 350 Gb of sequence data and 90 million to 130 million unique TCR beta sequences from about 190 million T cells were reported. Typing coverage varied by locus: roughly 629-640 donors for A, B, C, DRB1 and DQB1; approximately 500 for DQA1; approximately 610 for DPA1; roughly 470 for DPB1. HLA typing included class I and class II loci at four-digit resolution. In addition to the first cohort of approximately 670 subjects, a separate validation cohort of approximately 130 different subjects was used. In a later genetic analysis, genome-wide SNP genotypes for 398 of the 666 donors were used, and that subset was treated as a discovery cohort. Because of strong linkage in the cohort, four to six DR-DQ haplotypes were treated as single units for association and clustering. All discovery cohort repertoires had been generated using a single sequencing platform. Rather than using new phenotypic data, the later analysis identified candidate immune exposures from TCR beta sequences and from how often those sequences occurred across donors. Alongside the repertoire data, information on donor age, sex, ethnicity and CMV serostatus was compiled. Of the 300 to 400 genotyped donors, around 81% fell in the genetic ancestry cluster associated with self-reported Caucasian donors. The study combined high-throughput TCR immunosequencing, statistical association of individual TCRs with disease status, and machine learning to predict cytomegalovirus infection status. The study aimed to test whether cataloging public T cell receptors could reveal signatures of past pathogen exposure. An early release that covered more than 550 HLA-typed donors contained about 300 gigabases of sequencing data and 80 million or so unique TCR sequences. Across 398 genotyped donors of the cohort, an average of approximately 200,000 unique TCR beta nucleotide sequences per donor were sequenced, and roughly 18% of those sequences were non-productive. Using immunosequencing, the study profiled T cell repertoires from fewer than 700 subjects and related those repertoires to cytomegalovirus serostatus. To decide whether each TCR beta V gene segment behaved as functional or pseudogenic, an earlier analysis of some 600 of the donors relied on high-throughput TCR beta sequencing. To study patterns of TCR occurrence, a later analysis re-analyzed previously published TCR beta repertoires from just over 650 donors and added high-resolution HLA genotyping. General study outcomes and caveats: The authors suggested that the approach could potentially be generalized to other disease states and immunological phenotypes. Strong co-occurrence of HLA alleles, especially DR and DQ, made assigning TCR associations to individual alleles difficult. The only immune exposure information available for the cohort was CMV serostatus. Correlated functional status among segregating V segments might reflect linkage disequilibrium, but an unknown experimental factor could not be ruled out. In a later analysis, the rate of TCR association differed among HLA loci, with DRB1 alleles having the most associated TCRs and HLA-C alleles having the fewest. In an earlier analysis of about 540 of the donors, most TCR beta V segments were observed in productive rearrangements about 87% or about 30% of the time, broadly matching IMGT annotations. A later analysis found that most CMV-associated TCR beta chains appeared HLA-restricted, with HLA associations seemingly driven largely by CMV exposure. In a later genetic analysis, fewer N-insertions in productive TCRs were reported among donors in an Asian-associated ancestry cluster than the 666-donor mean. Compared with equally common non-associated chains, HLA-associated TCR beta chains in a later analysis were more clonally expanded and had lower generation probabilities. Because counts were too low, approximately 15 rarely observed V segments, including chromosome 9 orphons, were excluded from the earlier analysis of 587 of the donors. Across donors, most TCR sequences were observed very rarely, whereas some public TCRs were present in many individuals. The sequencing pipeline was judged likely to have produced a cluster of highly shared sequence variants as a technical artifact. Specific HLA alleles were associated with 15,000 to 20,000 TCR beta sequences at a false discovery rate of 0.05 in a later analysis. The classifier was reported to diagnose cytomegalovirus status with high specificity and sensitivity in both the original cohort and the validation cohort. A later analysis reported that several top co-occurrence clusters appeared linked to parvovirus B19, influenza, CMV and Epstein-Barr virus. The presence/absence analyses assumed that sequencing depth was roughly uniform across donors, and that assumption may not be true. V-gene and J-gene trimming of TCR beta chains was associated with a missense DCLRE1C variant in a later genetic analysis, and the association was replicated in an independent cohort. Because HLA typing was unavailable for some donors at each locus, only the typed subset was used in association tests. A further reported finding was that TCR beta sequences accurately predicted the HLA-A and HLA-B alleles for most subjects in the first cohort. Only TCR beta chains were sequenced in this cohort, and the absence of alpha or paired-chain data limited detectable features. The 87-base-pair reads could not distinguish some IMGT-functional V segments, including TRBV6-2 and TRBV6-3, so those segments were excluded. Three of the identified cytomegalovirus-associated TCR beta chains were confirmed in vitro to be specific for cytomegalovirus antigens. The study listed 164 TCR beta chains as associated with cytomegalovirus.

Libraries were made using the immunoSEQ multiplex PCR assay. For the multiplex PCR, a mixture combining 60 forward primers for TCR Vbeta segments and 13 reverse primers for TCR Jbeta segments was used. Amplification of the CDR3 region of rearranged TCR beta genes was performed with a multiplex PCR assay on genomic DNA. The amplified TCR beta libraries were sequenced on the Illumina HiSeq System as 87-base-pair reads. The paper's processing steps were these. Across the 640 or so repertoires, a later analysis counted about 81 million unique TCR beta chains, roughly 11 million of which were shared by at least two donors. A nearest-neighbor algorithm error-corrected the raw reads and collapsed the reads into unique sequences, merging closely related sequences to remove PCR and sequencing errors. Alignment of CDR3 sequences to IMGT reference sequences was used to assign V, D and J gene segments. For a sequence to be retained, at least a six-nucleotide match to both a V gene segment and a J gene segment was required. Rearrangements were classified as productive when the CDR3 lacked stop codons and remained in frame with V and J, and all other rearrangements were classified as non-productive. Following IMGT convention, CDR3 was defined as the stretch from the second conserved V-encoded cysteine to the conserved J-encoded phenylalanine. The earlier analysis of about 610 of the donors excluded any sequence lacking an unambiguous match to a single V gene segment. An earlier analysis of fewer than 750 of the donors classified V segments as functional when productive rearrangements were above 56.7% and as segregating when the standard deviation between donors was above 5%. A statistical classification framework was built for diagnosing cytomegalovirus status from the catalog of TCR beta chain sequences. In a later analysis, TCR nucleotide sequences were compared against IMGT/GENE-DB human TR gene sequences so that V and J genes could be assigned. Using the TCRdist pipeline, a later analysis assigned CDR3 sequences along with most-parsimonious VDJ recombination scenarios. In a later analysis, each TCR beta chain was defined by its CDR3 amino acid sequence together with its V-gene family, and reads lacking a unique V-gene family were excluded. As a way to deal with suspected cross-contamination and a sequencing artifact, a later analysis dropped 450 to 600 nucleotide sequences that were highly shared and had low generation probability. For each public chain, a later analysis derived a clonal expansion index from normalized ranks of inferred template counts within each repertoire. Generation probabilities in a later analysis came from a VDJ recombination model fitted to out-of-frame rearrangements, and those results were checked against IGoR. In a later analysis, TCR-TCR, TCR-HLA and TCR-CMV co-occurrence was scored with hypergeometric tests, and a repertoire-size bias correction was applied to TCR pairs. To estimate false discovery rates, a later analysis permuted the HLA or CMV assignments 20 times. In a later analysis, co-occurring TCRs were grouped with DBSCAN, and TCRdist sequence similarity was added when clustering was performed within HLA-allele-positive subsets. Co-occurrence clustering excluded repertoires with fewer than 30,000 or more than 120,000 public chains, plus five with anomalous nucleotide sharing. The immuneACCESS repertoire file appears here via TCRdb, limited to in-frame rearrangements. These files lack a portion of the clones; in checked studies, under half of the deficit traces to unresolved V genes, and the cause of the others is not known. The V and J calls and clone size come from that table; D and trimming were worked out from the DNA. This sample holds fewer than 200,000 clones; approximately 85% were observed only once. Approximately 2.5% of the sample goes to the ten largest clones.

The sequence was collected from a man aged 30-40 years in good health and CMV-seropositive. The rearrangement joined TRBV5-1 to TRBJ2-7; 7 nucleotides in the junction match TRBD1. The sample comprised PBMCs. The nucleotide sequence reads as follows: TGCGCCAGCAGCCCCTCCCCGGGACAGCAAGACTCCTACGAGCAGTACTTC. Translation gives CASSPSPGQQDSYEQYF.